This T cell receptor (beta chain) was sequenced in a study of T-cell memory formation after mild COVID-19. At the level of the study: There were largely donor-specific TCR clusters.

The table lists this clonotype with a few counts. This CDR3 has 11 amino acids. Germline loops: CDR1 KGHDR, CDR2 SFDVKD. V was trimmed by 6 bases and J by 2 bases, leaving 0 bases between them. 5'RACE primed from the constant segment yielded TCR alpha and TCR beta cDNA libraries bearing sample barcodes and UMIs. MiXCR was run by TCRdb on the 5' RACE reads, yielding one entry per CDR3 protein. This table has about 290,000 distinct CDR3 sequences, around 15% appearing once. V and J are TRBV24-1 and TRBJ2-2; D gene unclear. The sequenced sample consisted of PBMCs or a T cell subset sorted from them (not recorded which). This TCR was sampled from a man in his late teens or twenties who had mild COVID-19 (a few samples of this study predate the infection). Cell type and time point are not known. CDR3 in amino acids: CATSNTGELFF. CDR3 sequence (DNA): TGTGCCACCAGTAACACCGGGGAGCTGTTTTTT.